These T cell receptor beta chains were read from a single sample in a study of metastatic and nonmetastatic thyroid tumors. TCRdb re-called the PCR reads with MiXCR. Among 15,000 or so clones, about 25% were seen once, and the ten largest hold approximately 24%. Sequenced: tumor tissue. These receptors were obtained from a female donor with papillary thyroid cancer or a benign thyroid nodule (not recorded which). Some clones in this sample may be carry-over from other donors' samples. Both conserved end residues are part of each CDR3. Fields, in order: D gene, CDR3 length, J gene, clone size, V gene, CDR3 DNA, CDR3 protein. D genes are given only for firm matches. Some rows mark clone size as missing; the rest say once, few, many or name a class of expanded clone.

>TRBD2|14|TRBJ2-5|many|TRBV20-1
TGCAGTGCTAGGACTAGCGTTACGTGGGAGACCCAGTACTTC
CSARTSVTWETQYF
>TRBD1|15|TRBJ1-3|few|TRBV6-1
TGTGCCAGCAGTGAAGCGCGAACAGGGGGCGGGTGGTGGTATTTT
CASSEARTGGGWWYF
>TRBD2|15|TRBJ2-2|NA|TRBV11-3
TGTGCCAGCAGCTTAGGGGGACTAGCCGCCGGGGAGCTGTTTTTT
CASSLGGLAAGELFF
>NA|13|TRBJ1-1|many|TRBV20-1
TGCAGTGCTAGAGAGGGCGGAAACACTGAAGCTTTCTTT
CSAREGGNTEAFF
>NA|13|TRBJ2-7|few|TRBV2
TGTGCCAGCAGTGAGGCGCTATCCTACGAGCAGTACTTC
CASSEALSYEQYF
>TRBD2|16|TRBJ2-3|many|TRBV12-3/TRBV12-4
TGTGCCAGCAGTTCCAGACTAGCGGGGGGCACAGATACGCAGTATTTT
CASSSRLAGGTDTQYF
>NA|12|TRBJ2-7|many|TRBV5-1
TGCGCCAGCAGCTTGACTAGCTACGAGCAGTACTTC
CASSLTSYEQYF
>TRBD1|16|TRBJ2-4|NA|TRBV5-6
TGTGCCAGCAGCTCGACAGGGTATGGAGCCAAAAACATTCAGTACTTC
CASSSTGYGAKNIQYF
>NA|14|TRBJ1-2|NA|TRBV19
TGTGCCAGTAGTCCGGGGGGAGGCGACTATGGCTACACCTTC
CASSPGGGDYGYTF
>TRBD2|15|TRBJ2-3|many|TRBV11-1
TGTGCCAGCAGCTATGCGGGAGGGACGACAGATACGCAGTATTTT
CASSYAGGTTDTQYF
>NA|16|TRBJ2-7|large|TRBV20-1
TGCAGTGCTAGGAGAGGTACGGCGGGGTTATCCTACGAGCAGTACTTC
CSARRGTAGLSYEQYF
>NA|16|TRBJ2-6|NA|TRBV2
TGTGCCAGCGGGGGGAGCAGGGTCTCTGGGGCCAACGTCCTGACTTTC
CASGGSRVSGANVLTF
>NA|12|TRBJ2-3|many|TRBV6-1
TGTGCCAGCAGTGACACCACAGATACGCAGTATTTT
CASSDTTDTQYF
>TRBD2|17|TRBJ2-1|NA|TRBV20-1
TGCAGTGCTACAGTGGTTGGGTCTAGCGGGGGGTTGGATGAGCAGTTCTTC
CSATVVGSSGGLDEQFF
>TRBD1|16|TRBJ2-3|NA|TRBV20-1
TGCAGTGCTAGAGCCATGGGACAGGTGTCTACAGATACGCAGTATTTT
CSARAMGQVSTDTQYF
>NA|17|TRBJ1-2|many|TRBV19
TGTGCCAGTAGTATTTTCTTTTTCGGGACGGGCCCTTATGGCTACACCTTC
CASSIFFFGTGPYGYTF
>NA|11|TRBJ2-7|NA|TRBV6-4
TGTGCCAGCAGTCAGCGGAGCGAGCAGTACTTC
CASSQRSEQYF
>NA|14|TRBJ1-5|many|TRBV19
TGTGCCACTAACAGTGGCCGGGTGGGTGGACCCCAGCATTTT
CATNSGRVGGPQHF
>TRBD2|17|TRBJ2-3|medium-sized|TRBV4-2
TGTGCCAGCAGCCAAGGGCGTGGCGGGAGAGAGGAGGGTACGCAGTATTTT
CASSQGRGGREEGTQYF
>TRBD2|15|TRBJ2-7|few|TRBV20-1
TGCAGTGCTAGAGAAAGTGGGGGGGGTAAATACGAGCAGTACTTC
CSARESGGGKYEQYF
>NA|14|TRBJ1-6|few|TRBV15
TGTGCCACCATTGGCAGGGCCAATAATTCACCCCTCCACTTT
CATIGRANNSPLHF
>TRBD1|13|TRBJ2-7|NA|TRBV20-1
TGCAGTGCTAGTAGTGGACAGGTCTACGAGCAGTACTTC
CSASSGQVYEQYF
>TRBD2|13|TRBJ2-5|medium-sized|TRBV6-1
TGTGCCGGGGGGACTAGCGGTCAAGAGACCCAGTACTTC
CAGGTSGQETQYF
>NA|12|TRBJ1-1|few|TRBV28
TGTGCCAGCAGTTTAAGTGGCATCGAAGCTTTCTTT
CASSLSGIEAFF
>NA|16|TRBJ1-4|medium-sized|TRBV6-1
TGTGCCAGCAGCGGGGTTCAGGGCGGAACGAATGAAAAACTGTTTTTT
CASSGVQGGTNEKLFF
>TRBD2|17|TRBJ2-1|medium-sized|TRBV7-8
TGTGCCAGCAGCTTAGGCTTAGCGGGAGGGGCCTACAATGAGCAGTTCTTC
CASSLGLAGGAYNEQFF
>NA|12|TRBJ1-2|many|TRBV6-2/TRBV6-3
TGTGCCAGCAGTTTAACTGGGGCTGGCTACACCTTC
CASSLTGAGYTF
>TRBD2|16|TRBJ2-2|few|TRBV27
TGTGCCAGAAGTCCGGGACTAGCGGGGGGCACAGGGGAGCTGTTTTTT
CARSPGLAGGTGELFF
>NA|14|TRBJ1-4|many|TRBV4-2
TGTGCCAGCGGTTTAGAGGCCTCTAGTGAAAAACTGTTTTTT
CASGLEASSEKLFF
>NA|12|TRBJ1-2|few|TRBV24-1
TGTGCCACCCAGGGGATGGACTATGGCTACACCTTC
CATQGMDYGYTF
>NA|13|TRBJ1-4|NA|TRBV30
TGTGCCTGGAGTGTAAGACCTAATGAAAAACTGTTTTTT
CAWSVRPNEKLFF
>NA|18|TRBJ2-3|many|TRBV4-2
TGTGCCAGCAGCCGACTAAGCTGGTTCGGTATTAGCACAGATACGCAGTATTTT
CASSRLSWFGISTDTQYF
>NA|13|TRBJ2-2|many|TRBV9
TGTGCCAGCAGCGTATCTGACACCGGGGAGCTGTTTTTT
CASSVSDTGELFF
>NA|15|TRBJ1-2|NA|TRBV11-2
TGTGCCAGCAGCGTTGACAGATCCCGGGGCTATGGCTACACCTTC
CASSVDRSRGYGYTF
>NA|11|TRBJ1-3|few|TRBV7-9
TGTGCCAGCGGCGGGGGAAACACCATATATTTT
CASGGGNTIYF
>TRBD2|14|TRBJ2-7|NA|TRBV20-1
TGCAGTGCTAACGGGGGGGGGCTCGGTCGCGAGCAGTACTTC
CSANGGGLGREQYF
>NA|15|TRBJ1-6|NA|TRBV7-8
TGTGCCAGCAGCTTAAAGACCGGGTATAATTCACCCCTCCACTTT
CASSLKTGYNSPLHF
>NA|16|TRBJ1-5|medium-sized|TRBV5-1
TGCGCCAGCAGCCTCGGGGGCCCTTTTAGCAATCAGCCCCAGCATTTT
CASSLGGPFSNQPQHF
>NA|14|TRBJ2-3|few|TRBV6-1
TGTGCCAGCAGTATTCTGACTAGTCCAGATACGCAGTATTTT
CASSILTSPDTQYF
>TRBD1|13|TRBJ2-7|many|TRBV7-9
TGTGCCAGCAGCTCTGGACAGGGCGGCGAGCAGTACTTC
CASSSGQGGEQYF